Sequencing of this T cell receptor (beta chain) was carried out in a study of cytomegalovirus exposure and HLA in healthy donors (dated by TCRdb to about 2017). Background on the whole study: According to an earlier analysis of 550 to 700 of the donors, some 180 million T cells yielded 90 million to 140 million unique TCR beta sequences and more than 250 Gb of sequence data. All discovery cohort repertoires had been generated using a single sequencing platform. Approximately 300 gigabases of sequencing data and 70 million to 95 million unique TCR sequences made up an early release that covered nearly 650 HLA-typed donors. A later genetic analysis used genome-wide SNP genotypes for about 65% of the 666 donors, treating that subset as a discovery cohort. Because of strong linkage in the cohort, 5 or 6 DR-DQ haplotypes were treated as single units for association and clustering. The study aimed to test whether cataloging public T cell receptors could reveal signatures of past pathogen exposure. The T cell repertoires of around 670 subjects were profiled by immunosequencing and related to cytomegalovirus serostatus. Donor age, sex, ethnicity and CMV serostatus were compiled alongside the repertoire data. Rather than drawing on any new phenotypic data, the later analysis identified candidate immune exposures from TCR beta sequences and the way those sequences occurred across donors. A later analysis re-analyzed previously published TCR beta repertoires from 650 to 800 donors and added high-resolution HLA genotyping to study TCR occurrence patterns. The genetic ancestry cluster associated with self-reported Caucasian donors included 81% of the roughly 410 genotyped donors. An earlier analysis of some 500 of the donors used high-throughput TCR beta sequencing to judge whether each TCR beta V gene segment behaved as functional or pseudogenic. The number of typed donors differed by locus: roughly 629-640 for A, B, C, DRB1 and DQB1; approximately 530 for DQA1; around 610 for DPA1; and about 470 for DPB1. Among some 410 genotyped donors of the cohort, an average of about 240,000 unique TCR beta nucleotide sequences were sequenced per donor, 15% to 20% of them non-productive. To predict cytomegalovirus infection status, the study brought together high-throughput TCR immunosequencing, statistical association of individual TCRs with disease status, and machine learning. HLA typing covered class I and class II loci at four-digit resolution. Besides the first cohort of approximately 710 subjects, a separate validation cohort made up of roughly 130 different subjects was used.

Note on this clone: Its antigen remains unidentified. No per-base quality is available; no much larger clone lies one base away.

Trimmed from V: 6 bases; trimmed from J: 2 bases; junction bases lacking a gene match: 6. Including the terminal cysteine and phenylalanine, the CDR3 comprises 15 residues. The kept DNA is CDR3 alone, 45 bases in frame from the first base. Sequences KGHSH (CDR1) and LQKENI (CDR2) are obtained from the germline V gene. Broader findings and caveats from the paper: Compared with equally common non-associated chains, HLA-associated TCR beta chains in a later analysis were more clonally expanded and had lower generation probabilities. A further reported finding was that TCR beta sequences accurately predicted the HLA-A and HLA-B alleles for most subjects in the first cohort. A later analysis associated 15,000 to 20,000 TCR beta sequences with specific HLA alleles at a false discovery rate of 0.05. V-gene and J-gene trimming of TCR beta chains was associated with a missense DCLRE1C variant in a later genetic analysis, and the association was replicated in an independent cohort. Because some donors lacked HLA typing at each locus, the association tests relied only on the typed subset. Immune exposure information for the cohort was limited to CMV serostatus. Because the 87-base-pair reads could not distinguish some IMGT-functional V segments, including TRBV6-2 and TRBV6-3, those segments were excluded. The cohort was sequenced for TCR beta chains only, and without alpha or paired-chain data the features that could be detected were limited. Three of the identified cytomegalovirus-associated TCR beta chains were confirmed in vitro to be specific for cytomegalovirus antigens. The earlier analysis of almost 600 of the donors excluded 15 to 20 rarely observed V segments, including chromosome 9 orphons, because counts were too low. The study listed approximately 150 TCR beta chains as associated with cytomegalovirus. A group of highly shared sequence variants was considered likely to be a technical artifact of the sequencing pipeline. A later analysis found that most CMV-associated TCR beta chains appeared HLA-restricted, with HLA associations seemingly driven largely by CMV exposure. The classifier was reported to diagnose cytomegalovirus status with high specificity and sensitivity in both the original and validation cohorts. Correlated functional status among segregating V segments might reflect linkage disequilibrium, but an unknown experimental factor could not be ruled out. In a later analysis, the rate of TCR association differed among HLA loci, with DRB1 alleles having the most associated TCRs and HLA-C alleles having the fewest. The authors suggested that the approach could potentially be extended to other disease states and immunological phenotypes. Compared with the approximately 600-donor mean, donors in an Asian-associated ancestry cluster had fewer N-insertions in productive TCRs, according to a later genetic analysis. In an earlier analysis of 587 of the donors, most TCR beta V segments were observed in productive rearrangements about 90% or about 30% of the time, broadly matching IMGT annotations. While some public TCRs were present in many individuals, most TCR sequences turned up only very rarely across donors. The presence/absence analyses assumed that sequencing depth was roughly uniform across donors, and that assumption may not be true. A later analysis reported that several top co-occurrence clusters appeared linked to parvovirus B19, influenza, CMV and Epstein-Barr virus. When HLA alleles, especially DR and DQ, strongly co-occurred, attributing TCR associations to individual alleles was difficult.

The method was the immunoSEQ multiplex PCR assay. A mixture of 60 forward primers for TCR Vbeta segments and 13 reverse primers for TCR Jbeta segments was used in the multiplex PCR. A multiplex PCR assay on genomic DNA amplified the CDR3 region of rearranged TCR beta genes. The amplified TCR beta libraries were sequenced on the Illumina HiSeq System as 87-base-pair reads. Per the authors' processing: Across the 600 to 700 repertoires, a later analysis counted about 81 million unique TCR beta chains, roughly 11 million of which were shared by at least two donors. Raw reads were error-corrected and collapsed into unique sequences by a nearest-neighbor algorithm in which closely related sequences were merged to remove PCR and sequencing errors. CDR3 sequences were aligned to IMGT reference sequences to assign V, D and J gene segments. Each retained sequence needed at least a six-nucleotide match to both a V gene segment and a J gene segment. Rearrangements were called productive when the CDR3 lacked stop codons and stayed in frame with V and J; all others were non-productive. CDR3 was defined according to IMGT convention as the region running from the second conserved V-encoded cysteine to the conserved J-encoded phenylalanine. Sequences without an unambiguous match to a single V gene segment were excluded from the earlier analysis of 500 to 700 of the donors. In an earlier analysis of a few hundred of the donors, a V segment was called functional when productive rearrangements were above 56.7%, and segregating when the standard deviation between donors exceeded 5%. A statistical classification framework was built for diagnosing cytomegalovirus status from the catalog of TCR beta chain sequences. In a later analysis, V and J genes were assigned by comparing TCR nucleotide sequences against IMGT/GENE-DB human TR gene sequences. The TCRdist pipeline was used in a later analysis to assign CDR3 sequences and most-parsimonious VDJ recombination scenarios. A later analysis defined each TCR beta chain by its CDR3 amino acid sequence plus V-gene family, and excluded reads lacking a unique V-gene family. A later analysis removed over 500 highly shared, low-generation-probability nucleotide sequences to deal with suspected cross-contamination and a sequencing artifact. In a later analysis, a clonal expansion index was calculated for each public chain from normalized within-repertoire ranks of inferred template counts. A later analysis computed generation probabilities with a VDJ recombination model fitted to out-of-frame rearrangements, and checked the results against IGoR. A later analysis scored TCR-TCR, TCR-HLA and TCR-CMV co-occurrence with hypergeometric tests, applying a repertoire-size bias correction to TCR pairs. A later analysis estimated false discovery rates by permuting HLA or CMV assignments 20 times. In a later analysis, co-occurring TCRs were grouped using DBSCAN, with TCRdist sequence similarity added in when clustering inside HLA-allele-positive subsets. Co-occurrence clustering excluded repertoires with fewer than 30,000 or more than 120,000 public chains, plus five with anomalous nucleotide sharing. Drawn from immuneACCESS, this table holds only the in-frame rearrangements with V and J called that TCRdb kept. Clones are partly lost; checked studies trace under half to an unresolved V gene and leave the rest unexplained. D and trimming were read from the DNA, whereas the V and J calls and clone size are those reported in that table. The sample contains approximately 110,000 clones, around 80% of them found a single time. Together, the top ten hold under 15% of the sample.

The cohort comprised 670 or so healthy bone marrow donors. At the time of sampling, all cohort members were nominally healthy, though unrecorded immune exposures were likely present. The donor was CMV seropositive and belonged to the group of 250 to 350 seropositive cohort members. A peripheral blood sample was provided by each donor, and peripheral blood mononuclear cells were used for TCR beta sequencing. Genomic DNA was extracted from the blood cell samples with the Qiagen DNeasy Blood Extraction Kit. Sequences were obtained from PBMCs. The TCR comes from a woman between 55 and 75 years old in good health and CMV-seropositive. Here the chain combines TRBV18 and TRBJ1-3, and 8 junctional nucleotides match TRBD1. The CDR3 amino acid sequence is: CASSAGGRAGNTIYF. The nucleotide sequence is TGTGCCAGCTCGGCAGGGGGCCGCGCTGGAAACACCATATATTTT.